This TCR beta chain was found in a study of blood T cells in healthy people across ages. Combining a sample-barcoded 5' primer with a J-beta primer mix, a second PCR ran for about 7 to 11 cycles. TCRdb ran MiXCR on the 5' RACE reads and lists one entry per CDR3 protein. In the table there are roughly 1.5 million distinct CDR3 sequences, approximately 39% of which are singletons. This clonotype was detected only once. V shed 0 bases and J shed 4 bases, with 9 bases lying between them. This CDR3 contains 14 residues. Germline-derived CDR1 and CDR2 are SEHNR and FQNEAQ (reference sequence). The specimen sequenced was blood. This TCR derives from a woman under 30 in good health. V gene TRBV7-9 combines with J gene TRBJ1-2; D perhaps matches TRBD1 (5 bases). In DNA form, the CDR3 reads TGTGCCAGCAGCTTAGCACAGGCTGGCTATGGCTACACCTTC. Translated: CASSLAQAGYGYTF.